The 30 T cell receptor beta chains below were found in one sample sequenced in a study of T cell responses to AZD1222 COVID-19 vaccine. The repertoire was sequenced with immunoSEQ multiplex PCR; TCRdb's copy has only in-frame clones and lacks some. This sample has 150,000 to 180,000 clones, with 90% to 95% found just once. The source was peripheral blood, collected 28 days after the second AZD1222 dose. These receptors all stem from an adult who received the AZD1222 COVID-19 vaccine.

V is TRBV5-1 and J is TRBJ2-7, with D perhaps TRBD1 (5 bases). This CDR3 region has 13 residues. V was trimmed by 1 base and J by 5 bases, leaving 10 bases between them. Germline loops: CDR1 SGHRS, CDR2 YFSETQ. The CDR3 sequence: CASSLNQGHEQYF. The CDR3 DNA reads as TGCGCCAGCAGCTTGAATCAGGGCCACGAGCAGTACTTC.

The V and J genes are TRBV12-3 or TRBV12-4 and TRBJ1-2; D uncertain. The length of the CDR3 is 13 residues. V lost 6 bases, J lost 4 bases, and 12 bases lay in between. CDR3 loop: CASRRGRFYGYTF. The CDR3 DNA reads TGTGCCAGCAGACGCGGACGGTTCTATGGCTACACCTTC.

CDR3 sequence: CASSALEGAGTQYF. DNA for the CDR3: TGTGCCAGCAGTGCCCTGGAGGGGGCGGGGACCCAGTACTTC. This rearrangement joins TRBV6-6 to TRBJ2-5, with a weak D call TRBD1 (7 bases). Germline V gene sequence: CDR1 MNHNY, CDR2 SVGAGI (reference sequence). The CDR3 is 14 residues long. V was trimmed by 5 bases and J by 7 bases, leaving 17 bases between them.

This rearrangement joins TRBV3-1 (or the pseudogene TRBV3-2) to TRBJ2-2, with D possibly TRBD1 on 5 matching bases. The CDR3 is 14 amino acids. The V gene lost 7 bases and the J gene lost 5 bases, with 14 bases spanning the gap. Germline V CDR1 and CDR2: LGHDT, YNNKEL (reference sequence). CDR3 DNA sequence: TGTGCCAGCAAGGCTGGACAATGGACCGGGGAGCTGTTTTTT. Its protein is CASKAGQWTGELFF.

This clone has more than one count but fewer than ten. V gene TRBV5-1 combines with J gene TRBJ1-6; D uncertain. With 4 bases removed from V and 13 bases from J, the gap between germline ends came to 12 bases. CDR3 length: 12 amino acids. The germline V gene has CDR1 SGHRS and CDR2 YFSETQ. CDR3 amino acids: CASSNDRRPLHF. CDR3 in DNA: TGCGCCAGCAGCAACGACCGGAGGCCCCTCCACTTT.

The CDR3, as DNA: TGTGCCAGCAGCCAAACGGCCGGGGGAGGTGAAAAACTGTTTTTT. Translated: CASSQTAGGGEKLFF. The J gene is TRBJ1-4, the V gene TRBV4-2; the D gene is possibly TRBD1 (5 bases). The V end was cut by 2 bases, the J end by 7 bases, with 14 bases between. The CDR3 consists of 15 residues. The germline CDR1 and CDR2 sequences are LGHNA and YNFKEQ.

The rearrangement links TRBV5-1 to TRBJ2-3; 11 bases are a match to TRBD1. The CDR3 is made up of 14 amino acids. Trimming took 5 bases from V and 4 from J; bases not matched to a gene: 3. Germline lookup yields CDR1 SGHRS and CDR2 YFSETQ. The CDR3: CASRRTGGADTQYF. DNA of the CDR3: TGCGCCAGCAGGAGGACAGGGGGCGCAGATACGCAGTATTTT.

The rearrangement uses TRBV4-2 and TRBJ1-4, with 9 bases that match TRBD1. There are 14 residues in the CDR3. In germline, CDR1 is LGHNA, CDR2 YNFKEQ. J was trimmed by 6 bases and V by 4 bases; bases with no gene match: 3. The CDR3 region is CASSRDRGDEKLFF. DNA for the CDR3: TGTGCCAGCAGCCGTGACAGGGGGGATGAAAAACTGTTTTTT.

V and J are TRBV18 and TRBJ1-4, with a tentative D call TRBD1 (5 bases). Trimming cost V 0 bases and J 10 bases, with 15 bases left between them. The germline CDR1 and CDR2 sequences are KGHSH and LQKENI. The CDR3 runs 15 residues. CDR3 sequence (DNA): TGTGCCAGCTCACCACCTCCAGGGACGGAAAGAAAACTGTTTTTT. Protein sequence: CASSPPPGTERKLFF.

The chain uses TRBV19 and TRBJ1-2; 9 positions match TRBD1. The CDR3 sequence is 15 residues long. CDR1 is LNHDA, CDR2 SQIVND, per germline (reference sequence). Trimming at V came to 4 bases and at J to 2 bases, leaving 5 bases not matched to a gene. In DNA form, the CDR3 reads TGTGCCAGTAGTAAGGGACAGGGCACGAACTATGGCTACACCTTC. This encodes CASSKGQGTNYGYTF.

The chain joins TRBV4-2 to TRBJ2-1, with TRBD1 matching over 7 bases. J gave up 4 bases and V 8 bases, and 2 bases lay outside the gene matches. The CDR3 contains 12 residues. CDR1 LGHNA and CDR2 YNFKEQ come from the germline V gene. CDR3: CASRGQYNEQFF. In DNA, the CDR3 is TGTGCCAGCCGGGGACAGTACAATGAGCAGTTCTTC.

This chain connects TRBV18 to TRBJ2-2, with D perhaps TRBD1 (5 bases). The CDR3 is made up of 15 amino acids. Germline CDR1 is KGHSH and CDR2 is LQKENI. V gave up 3 bases and J gave up 0 bases, with 8 bases separating them. CDR3 bases: TGTGCCAGCTCACCGGACAAAGCGAACACCGGGGAGCTGTTTTTT. Protein product: CASSPDKANTGELFF.

CDR3 sequence: CASSLFARSSYNEQFF. For the CDR3, the DNA is TGTGCCAGCAGTTTATTTGCCCGAAGCTCCTACAATGAGCAGTTCTTC. V is TRBV28 and J is TRBJ2-1, with D unresolved. The CDR3 is 16 residues long. The germline V and J ends were trimmed by 1 base and 0 bases, with 10 bases remaining between them. CDR1 is MDHEN and CDR2 is SYDVKM in the germline V gene. The variable domain in full, completed from reference TRBV28 and TRBJ2-1, reads DVKVTQSSRYLVKRTGEKVFLECVQDMDHENMFWYRQDPGLGLRLIYFSYDVKMKEKGDIPEGYSVSREKKERFSLILESASTNQTSMYLCASSLFARSSYNEQFFGPGTRLTVL.

This rearrangement joins TRBV2 to TRBJ2-1; 10 positions match TRBD2. This CDR3 spans 14 amino acids. Per germline, CDR1 SNHLY and CDR2 FYNNEI. V lost 2 bases, J lost 15 bases, and 10 bases stayed unmatched. The CDR3 sequence: CASSELPSGSGAFF. Here the CDR3 DNA reads TGTGCCAGCAGTGAACTCCCTAGCGGGAGCGGAGCGTTCTTC.

The chain uses TRBV29-1 and TRBJ1-1; no clear D gene. This CDR3 is built from 13 residues. V lost 7 bases and J 5 bases, leaving 17 bases between the germline ends. Germline lookup yields CDR1 SQVTM and CDR2 ANQGSEA. CDR3 loop: CSARDSAGTEAFF. In DNA form, the CDR3 reads TGCAGCGCACGGGATAGCGCGGGGACTGAAGCTTTCTTT.

The V and J genes are TRBV5-6 and TRBJ2-1; TRBD1 or TRBD2 may be the D gene (6 bases each). The germline V gene encodes CDR1 SGHDT and CDR2 YYEEEE. V was pared by 4 bases and J by 0 bases, with 14 bases between. The CDR3 runs 16 residues. The CDR3 sequence is CASSRRGTTSYNEQFF. CDR3 DNA sequence: TGTGCCAGCAGCCGGAGGGGGACCACCTCCTACAATGAGCAGTTCTTC.

Worth noting for this clone: Other DNA sequences in the sample encode the same CDR3. The genes are TRBV12-5 and TRBJ1-1; 8 bases are a match to TRBD1. The CDR3 is made up of 12 amino acids. V lost 1 base, J lost 10 bases, and 2 bases stayed unmatched. CDR1 and CDR2 (germline): LGHNT, FRNRAP. The CDR3 DNA follows: TGTGCTAGTGGTTTGGGACAGGGGAGAGCTTTCTTT. Translation: CASGLGQGRAFF.

The V call is TRBV5-4, the J call TRBJ2-7; D may be TRBD1 or TRBD2 (5 bases each). V was cut by 4 bases and J by 6 bases, with 17 bases left in between. This CDR3 is 14 amino acids long. Germline loops: CDR1 SGHNT, CDR2 YYREEE (reference sequence). The CDR3 is CASSRGTELFEQYF. The CDR3, as DNA: TGTGCCAGCAGCCGAGGGACCGAACTCTTCGAGCAGTACTTC.

This chain joins TRBV5-4 and TRBJ2-3; 10 bases match TRBD1. Unmatched junction bases numbered 5, after V lost 4 bases and J lost 6 bases. CDR1 is SGHNT, CDR2 YYREEE, per germline (reference sequence). The length of the CDR3 is 14 residues. In DNA form, the CDR3 reads TGTGCCAGCAGCCGACAGGGGGCTGGGGATACGCAGTATTTT. This gives the protein CASSRQGAGDTQYF. Full variable domain (missing parts from reference TRBV5-4 and TRBJ2-3): ETGVTQSPTHLIKTRGQQVTLRCSSQSGHNTVSWYQQALGQGPQFIFQYYREEENGRGNFPPRFSGLQFPNYSSELNVNALELDDSALYLCASSRQGAGDTQYFGPGTRLTVL.

The chain recombines TRBV11-1 with TRBJ2-7, with 7 bases aligning to TRBD1. The J segment lost 1 base and the V segment lost 1 base, leaving 4 bases of the junction unmatched. Germline V lookup: CDR1 SGHAT, CDR2 FQDESV (reference sequence). The CDR3 totals 15 residues. The CDR3 is CASSLGDRRSYEQYF. The CDR3 DNA is TGTGCCAGCAGCTTAGGGGACAGACGATCCTACGAGCAGTACTTC.

The J gene is TRBJ2-6, the V gene TRBV11-2; tentatively, D is TRBD2 (5 bases). Between the trimmed V and J ends, which lost 5 bases and 0 bases, there was a span of 20 bases. This CDR3 has 19 amino acids. Germline assignment: CDR1 SGHAT and CDR2 FQNNGV. The CDR3 loop is CASSPEGGRTASGANVLTF. The DNA of the CDR3 is TGTGCCAGCAGCCCCGAGGGCGGGCGCACCGCCTCTGGGGCCAACGTCCTGACTTTC. The whole variable domain, filled in from reference TRBV11-2 and TRBJ2-6, reads EAGVAQSPRYKIIEKRQSVAFWCNPISGHATLYWYQQILGQGPKLLIQFQNNGVVDDSQLPKDRFSAERLKGVDSTLKIQPAKLEDSAVYLCASSPEGGRTASGANVLTFGAGSRLTVL.

In regard to this clone: Other nucleotide sequences in the sample specify the same CDR3. The genes are TRBV5-6 and TRBJ1-1, with D hard to call. Trimming removed 0 bases from V and 4 bases from J, with 10 bases in between. Germline CDR1 and CDR2: SGHDT and YYEEEE. This CDR3 has 14 residues. The CDR3 sequence is CASSLVGRVTEAFF. CDR3 bases: TGTGCCAGCAGCTTGGTGGGCAGAGTCACTGAAGCTTTCTTT.

This sequence joins TRBV4-1 and TRBJ2-7, with 7 positions matching TRBD2. Germline V gene lookup returns CDR1 MGHRA and CDR2 YSYEKL. This CDR3 is 15 amino acids long. With 3 bases clipped from V and 4 bases from J, the junction kept 9 bases outside the gene matches. The chain's CDR3 is CASSQGTTSTYEQYF. As DNA, the CDR3 is TGCGCCAGCAGCCAGGGGACTACGTCCACTTACGAGCAGTACTTC.

The sample holds one count of this clone. The CDR3 DNA reads TGTGCCAGCAACCAAACGCCTCCCCATGGCTACACCTTC. This gives the protein CASNQTPPHGYTF. V usage is TRBV7-9 and J usage is TRBJ1-2; no reliable D call. Germline assignment: CDR1 SEHNR and CDR2 FQNEAQ (reference sequence). This CDR3 has 13 amino acids. V was cut by 7 bases and J by 6 bases, with 15 bases left in between.

The V gene is TRBV2, the J gene TRBJ1-4; no clear D gene. Per germline, CDR1 SNHLY and CDR2 FYNNEI. V was cut by 10 bases and J by 7 bases, with 16 bases left in between. The CDR3 covers 13 residues. The CDR3 is CATNRRQPEKLFF. CDR3 bases: TGTGCCACCAACCGGAGGCAGCCTGAAAAACTGTTTTTT.

V usage is TRBV2 and J usage is TRBJ2-7; D could derive from TRBD1 or TRBD2 (6 bases each). V dropped 7 bases and J dropped 3 bases, with 7 bases sitting between them. Per germline, CDR1 SNHLY and CDR2 FYNNEI. This CDR3 spans 11 amino acids. Here the CDR3 DNA reads TGTGCCAGCAAGGGGGGCTACGAGCAGTACTTC. It specifies CASKGGYEQYF.

The chain is built from TRBV11-2 and TRBJ2-7, with 7 bases aligning to TRBD2. The CDR3 spans 15 residues. J was trimmed by 2 bases and V by 5 bases; bases with no gene match: 9. Germline CDR1 reads SGHAT; CDR2 reads FQNNGV. The CDR3 reads CASSRWEGRTYEQYF. In DNA form, the CDR3 reads TGTGCCAGCAGCAGGTGGGAGGGTAGAACCTACGAGCAGTACTTC.

The V call is TRBV27, the J call TRBJ2-7; D ambiguous. The CDR3 extends over 17 amino acids. Trimming shortened V by 4 bases and J by 6 bases, and 25 bases separated the two germline ends. The V gene's germline CDR1 is MNHEY and CDR2 SMNVEV (reference sequence). CDR3 sequence: CASSSHPQSDLLREQYF. CDR3 bases: TGTGCCAGCAGTTCCCATCCCCAGTCGGATTTGCTTCGCGAGCAGTACTTC.

V is TRBV7-9 and J is TRBJ2-5; D is unresolved. This CDR3 spans 13 amino acids. The V gene's germline CDR1 is SEHNR and CDR2 FQNEAQ (reference sequence). Trimming removed 5 bases from V and 3 bases from J, with 10 bases in between. As DNA, the CDR3 is TGTGCCAGCAGCGAACGCGGTAAAGAGACCCAGTACTTC. Translating it yields CASSERGKETQYF.

The chain recombines TRBV12-5 with TRBJ1-5; D is ambiguous. This CDR3 contains 17 residues. Trimming cost V 1 base and J 5 bases, with 18 bases left between them. Germline CDR1 is LGHNT and CDR2 is FRNRAP. For the CDR3, the DNA is TGTGCTAGTGGTTTGGCTTGGGCTTGGGGATCTGATCAGCCCCAGCATTTT. Protein: CASGLAWAWGSDQPQHF.